This T cell receptor beta chain comes out of a study of patients and donors after allogeneic stem cell transplantation. TCRdb re-called the RT-PCR reads through MiXCR, storing one row per CDR3 protein. The sample carries about 200,000 distinct CDR3 sequences, roughly 38% recorded once. The CDR3 totals 11 residues. Per the germline V gene, CDR1 is MDHEN and CDR2 is SYDVKM. V lost 6 bases and J lost 5, with 6 bases in between. This clonotype was counted many times. The rearrangement links TRBV28 to TRBJ2-3; no clear D gene. The sequence was obtained from a human donor who was either an allogeneic HSCT recipient or a stem cell or donor lymphocyte infusion donor (not recorded which). It is not recorded whose cells these are; they may come from a transplant donor. The material sequenced was blood, either unsorted or a sorted T cell fraction (not recorded which). The CDR3 here is CASSLVDTQYF. In DNA form, the CDR3 reads TGTGCCAGCAGCTTAGTAGATACGCAGTATTTT.